This entry describes one TCR beta chain. The sample holds a few counts of this clonotype. This receptor's antigen is unknown. Base qualities are missing; no much larger clone stands one base away. These data belong to a study of T-cell reconstitution after alpha-beta-depleted transplantation in children (dated by TCRdb to 2016 to 2017). Context from the whole study: The study quantitatively tracked T-cell immune reconstitution after TCRalphabeta/CD19-depleted allogeneic hematopoietic cell transplantation in children using TCR repertoire profiling. Broad study findings and their caveats: In some patients, the high TCRbeta diversity seen at day 60 was put down to recipient T cells and intrathymic progenitors that had survived conditioning. Hyperexpanded clone frequencies declined over subsequent months; after one year, T-cell counts and TCRbeta diversity were mostly attributed to newly produced T cells. The apparently early recovery of alphabetaT-cell counts about two months after transplant reportedly depended on only several hundred rapidly expanded clones that came from non-depleted graft cells.

The treatment or condition label here, explained by the study, means: allogeneic hematopoietic cell transplantation with graft depleted of TCRalphabeta T cells and CD19 B cells. Transplant recipients were children who received TCRalphabeta/CD19-depleted allogeneic hematopoietic cell grafts. Library preparation employed PCR. Sequencer: Illumina HiSeq 2500. Molecular barcoding was employed in the preparation of TCR libraries, with unique molecular identifiers being used to normalize TCRbeta repertoire quantification. Starting from the raw public reads, TCRdb applied fastp trimming at Q25, assembled clones with MiXCR and retained in-frame beta chains. Each entry is one CDR3 protein sequence, shown with its most common DNA and genes. The sample records about 640,000 distinct CDR3 sequences, 10% to 15% of which are singletons. Of the sample, over 2% is held by the ten largest clones. From cysteine to phenylalanine, the CDR3 is 12 amino acids long. Only the CDR3 part of the read is kept: 36 bases, read in frame from the first base. Per the germline V gene, MGHRA is the CDR1 and YSYEKL is the CDR2. The junction shows trimming of 1 base on V and 7 bases on J, plus 6 bases between the germline ends.

Source: PBMCs, mostly from graft donor cells, taken 360 days after TCRalphabeta/CD19-depleted stem cell transplant. This chain joins TRBV4-1 to TRBJ2-3; confidence is insufficient to name the D gene. The source of this sequence is a male patient younger than 18 who had a stem cell transplant for acute myeloid leukemia, so the T cells may come from the graft donor. The CDR3 protein sequence reads: CASSQAENTQYF. The sequenced DNA: TGCGCCAGCAGCCAAGCGGAGAATACGCAGTATTTT.